This entry lists 30 T cell receptor beta chains sequenced from one sample in a study of cytomegalovirus exposure and HLA in healthy donors. It was with 60 Vbeta and 13 Jbeta primers that the PCR ran. Profiling relied on immunoSEQ multiplex PCR, and the TCRdb table lists in-frame clones only, not all of them. Among about 130,000 clones, roughly 82% were seen once, and the ten largest hold roughly 1.2%. The sequencing input was PBMCs. Source of these receptors: a boy between 10 and 17 years old in good health and CMV-seronegative.

This clone was observed a single time. The chain links TRBV7-9 to TRBJ2-3; no firm D call. Per the germline V gene, CDR1 is SEHNR and CDR2 is FQNEAQ (reference sequence). This CDR3 contains 9 residues. Trimming removed 10 bases from V and 4 bases from J, with 3 bases in between. CDR3 nucleotide sequence: TGTGCCATCTCAGATACGCAGTATTTT. Amino acids: CAISDTQYF. Combining the CDR3 with reference TRBV7-9 and TRBJ2-3 gives the whole variable domain DTGVSQNPRHKITKRGQNVTFRCDPISEHNRLYWYRQTLGQGPEFLTYFQNEAQLEKSRLLSDRFSAERPKGSFSTLEIQRTEQGDSAMYLCAISDTQYFGPGTRLTVL.

J is TRBJ1-1 and V is TRBV7-9; perhaps TRBD1 as D (6 bases). The CDR3 is made up of 15 amino acids. V shed 5 bases and J shed 0 bases, with 13 bases lying between them. Germline V CDR1 and CDR2: SEHNR, FQNEAQ (reference sequence). The CDR3 region has the DNA TGTGCCAGCAGCCTCAGACAGGTAATGAACACTGAAGCTTTCTTT. Translation gives CASSLRQVMNTEAFF.

The V gene is TRBV7-2, the J gene TRBJ1-5; perhaps TRBD1 as D (6 bases). This CDR3 spans 15 amino acids. Trimming left V 3 bases short and J 6 bases short, with 15 bases between. From germline, CDR1 is SGHTA and CDR2 FQGNSA. The CDR3 nucleotides are TGTGCCAGCAGCTTTTCGGGGGGCGCAGGTCAGCCCCAGCATTTT. It encodes CASSFSGGAGQPQHF.

The V call is TRBV19, the J call TRBJ2-7, with 11 bases matching TRBD1. CDR1 is LNHDA, CDR2 SQIVND, per germline (reference sequence). V shed 9 bases, J shed 2 bases, and the junction held 3 bases outside the gene matches. CDR3 length: 13 amino acids. In nucleotides, the CDR3 is TGTGCCAGGGGACAGGGGGGTGCCTACGAGCAGTACTTC. Protein product: CARGQGGAYEQYF.

V is TRBV25-1 and J is TRBJ2-1; 8 nucleotides line up with TRBD2. Germline lookup yields CDR1 MGHDK and CDR2 SYGVNS. V shed 0 bases and J 9 bases; nucleotides not matched to a gene: 7. The length of the CDR3 is 15 residues. CDR3 sequence (DNA): TGTGCCAGCAGTGAATATTCGGGGGGGCGACTTGAGCAGTTCTTC. Translating it yields CASSEYSGGRLEQFF.

The V and J genes are TRBV27 and TRBJ1-2; a weak D match, TRBD1 (6 bases). Germline V CDR1 and CDR2: MNHEY, SMNVEV (reference sequence). The CDR3 length is 15 residues. With 6 bases removed from V and 0 bases from J, the gap between germline ends came to 14 bases. The CDR3 region is CASSPRGRPNYGYTF. The CDR3 coding sequence is TGTGCCAGCAGCCCCAGGGGCCGCCCTAACTATGGCTACACCTTC.

This clone showed up just once. The chain employs TRBV10-2 and TRBJ2-4; D may be TRBD2 (5 bases). V was trimmed by 0 bases and J by 4 bases, leaving 10 bases between them. The CDR3 length is 15 residues. Germline V CDR1 and CDR2: WSHSY, SAAADI. CDR3 in DNA: TGCGCCAGCAGTGAGTCGACTCGCGGGAAAAACATTCAGTACTTC. As protein: CASSESTRGKNIQYF.

The chain recombines TRBV5-4 with TRBJ2-3, with D maybe TRBD2 (6 bases). Per germline, CDR1 SGHNT and CDR2 YYREEE (reference sequence). V was shortened by 7 bases and J by 3 bases, with 18 bases between the two germline ends. This CDR3 contains 15 residues. CDR3: CASEVWGESTDTQYF. The CDR3 DNA follows: TGTGCCAGCGAGGTGTGGGGGGAATCGACAGATACGCAGTATTTT.

The CDR3, as DNA: TGTGCCTGGAGTCCCCGGGTGAACACTGAAGCTTTCTTT. Translated: CAWSPRVNTEAFF. The chain carries TRBV30 and TRBJ1-1; no firm D call. The CDR3 covers 13 residues. Trimming shortened V by 2 bases and J by 0 bases, and 7 bases separated the two germline ends. Germline CDR1 GTSNPN, CDR2 SVGIG (reference sequence).

The rearrangement joins TRBV7-8 to TRBJ1-5; 8 bases are shared with TRBD1. Germline V gives CDR1 SGHVS, CDR2 FQNEAQ. The CDR3 length is 16 residues. Losses at the gene ends were 5 bases for V and 1 base for J; bases not matched to a gene: 7. In nucleotides, the CDR3 is TGTGCCAGCAGCCCGACAGGGACAGGAAGCAATCAGCCCCAGCATTTT. Protein: CASSPTGTGSNQPQHF. Together with reference TRBV7-8 and TRBJ1-5, the CDR3 gives the full variable domain: GAGVSQSPRYKVAKRGQDVALRCDPISGHVSLFWYQQALGQGPEFLTYFQNEAQLDKSGLPSDRFFAERPEGSVSTLKIQRTQQEDSAVYLCASSPTGTGSNQPQHFGDGTRLSIL.

The chain is built from TRBV4-1 and TRBJ2-3; no reliable D call. This CDR3 spans 15 amino acids. V was clipped by 0 bases and J by 1 base, with 8 bases between them. Germline loops: CDR1 MGHRA, CDR2 YSYEKL. The CDR3 sequence: CASSQERAGTDTQYF. The CDR3 coding sequence is TGCGCCAGCAGCCAAGAGCGTGCCGGCACAGATACGCAGTATTTT.

The chain carries TRBV5-4 and TRBJ1-1; TRBD1 matches 9 bases. V shed 3 bases, J shed 4 bases, and the junction held 4 bases outside the gene matches. Germline V gene lookup returns CDR1 SGHNT and CDR2 YYREEE (reference sequence). This CDR3 spans 14 amino acids. The CDR3 bases are TGTGCCAGCAGCTCAACAGGGGGCGGCACTGAAGCTTTCTTT. It encodes CASSSTGGGTEAFF.

The chain is built from TRBV29-1 and TRBJ1-1; 10 bases fit TRBD1. Per the germline V gene, CDR1 is SQVTM and CDR2 is ANQGSEA. This CDR3 is built from 13 residues. Germline trimming cut 3 bases from V and 7 bases from J; bases unmatched to any gene: 5. CDR3 coding DNA: TGCAGCGTTGAGGGGACAGGGGAAATTGAAGCTTTCTTT. Its translation: CSVEGTGEIEAFF.

This clone was detected only once. The V call is TRBV5-1, the J call TRBJ2-1; a possible D gene is TRBD1 (5 bases). There are 14 residues in the CDR3. The germline V and J ends were trimmed by 2 bases and 7 bases, with 13 bases remaining between them. Germline assignment: CDR1 SGHRS and CDR2 YFSETQ. CDR3 in amino acids: CASSFSTVGNEQFF. CDR3 in DNA: TGCGCCAGCAGCTTTTCGACAGTCGGGAATGAGCAGTTCTTC.

V gene TRBV5-1 combines with J gene TRBJ1-2; 11 nucleotides agree with TRBD1. Germline V gives CDR1 SGHRS, CDR2 YFSETQ. V lost 2 bases, J lost 5 bases, and 5 bases stayed unmatched. The CDR3 is 15 residues long. CDR3 nucleotides: TGCGCCAGCAGCTTTTCCGGGACAGGGGGTTATGGCTACACCTTC. Protein product: CASSFSGTGGYGYTF.

The chain joins TRBV30 to TRBJ1-4; 11 nucleotides align to TRBD1. CDR1 is GTSNPN and CDR2 is SVGIG in the germline V gene (reference sequence). This CDR3 contains 14 residues. V dropped 5 bases and J dropped 8; count of bases not matched to a gene: 7. Here the CDR3 reads CAWGLGTGGEKLFF. The CDR3 DNA reads TGTGCCTGGGGCCTCGGGACAGGGGGAGAAAAACTGTTTTTT.

The gene calls are TRBV4-3 and TRBJ1-1, with 10 nucleotides matching TRBD1. Germline CDR1 and CDR2: LGHNA and YSLEER. The CDR3 consists of 15 residues. V shed 3 bases, J shed 4 bases, and the junction held 5 bases outside the gene matches. The CDR3 nucleotides are TGCGCCAGCAGCCAGGAGGGACAGGGGAGCACTGAAGCTTTCTTT. It encodes CASSQEGQGSTEAFF.

The J gene is TRBJ2-7, the V gene TRBV7-2, with 9 bases that match TRBD2. V lost 2 bases to trimming and J lost 3 bases; unmatched junction nucleotides: 5. Germline CDR1 and CDR2: SGHTA and FQGNSA. The CDR3 sequence is 15 residues long. CDR3 sequence reads: CASSLSGGRGYEQYF. In nucleotides, the CDR3 is TGTGCCAGCAGCTTATCGGGCGGGAGGGGCTACGAGCAGTACTTC.

This clone appeared once. This sequence joins TRBV27 and TRBJ2-7; D call uncertain. Germline CDR1 and CDR2: MNHEY and SMNVEV (reference sequence). V lost 0 bases and J 4 bases, leaving 7 bases between the germline ends. The CDR3 is 13 amino acids. CDR3 sequence (DNA): TGTGCCAGCAGTTTATCCTCTGAGTACGAGCAGTACTTC. Its protein product is CASSLSSEYEQYF.

The chain couples TRBV7-6 to TRBJ1-1; TRBD1 matches 12 bases. The V gene end was trimmed by 5 bases and the J gene end by 0 bases; junction bases not matched to a gene: 10. The CDR3 has 18 residues. The germline V gene encodes CDR1 SGHVS and CDR2 FNYEAQ. CDR3 loop: CASSAGGTGGIMNTEAFF. CDR3 coding DNA: TGTGCCAGCAGCGCGGGAGGGACAGGGGGCATCATGAACACTGAAGCTTTCTTT.

The chain joins TRBV6-1 to TRBJ2-7; D unclear. The CDR3 is 13 amino acids. The V gene's germline CDR1 is MNHNS and CDR2 SASEGT. V lost 6 bases and J lost 1, with 10 bases in between. The CDR3 spells CASRITGSYEQYF. The CDR3 nucleotides read TGTGCCAGCAGGATTACCGGGTCCTACGAGCAGTACTTC.

This chain connects TRBV13 to TRBJ2-7; TRBD1 matches 7 bases. The trim removed 2 bases at V and 5 bases at J, leaving 12 bases unmatched. The germline V gene has CDR1 PRHDT and CDR2 FYEKMQ (reference sequence). The CDR3 runs 16 residues. The CDR3 region has the DNA TGTGCCAGCAGCTTAAGGGACAGACCGACCGGGCACGAGCAGTACTTC. This encodes CASSLRDRPTGHEQYF.

CDR3 DNA: TGTGCCAGCAGTTACGGGCCTTATGGGGCCTACGAGCAGTACTTC. Its translation: CASSYGPYGAYEQYF. This sequence joins TRBV6-5 and TRBJ2-5, with D uncertain. The J call may be incorrect, as the DNA end agrees better with TRBJ2-7. The CDR3 runs 15 residues. Germline lookup yields CDR1 MNHEY and CDR2 SVGAGI.

In this sample, this clone turned up a few times. This chain links TRBV25-1 with TRBJ2-6; 10 bases match TRBD1. The CDR3 consists of 14 residues. CDR1 is MGHDK, CDR2 SYGVNS, per germline. J lost 10 bases, V lost 3 bases, and 3 bases had no gene match. The CDR3 bases are TGTGCCAGCAGTGACCGGGACAGGGGAAACGTCCTGACTTTC. Amino acids: CASSDRDRGNVLTF.

CDR3 protein: CASHLGGNTEAFF. In DNA, the CDR3 is TGTGCCAGCCACCTCGGGGGGAACACTGAAGCTTTCTTT. The chain combines TRBV2 with TRBJ1-1, with a possible D match to TRBD1 (5 bases). The CDR3 spans 13 residues. Trimming cost V 8 bases and J 1 base, with 11 bases left between them. Germline assignment: CDR1 SNHLY and CDR2 FYNNEI.

J is TRBJ1-1 and V is TRBV11-3, with D unclear. The germline V gene has CDR1 SGHNT and CDR2 YENEEA. The V gene lost 2 bases and the J gene lost 1 base, with 5 bases spanning the gap. The CDR3 is 13 residues long. The CDR3 reads CASSLQENTEAFF. CDR3 coding DNA: TGTGCCAGCAGCTTACAGGAGAACACTGAAGCTTTCTTT.

CDR3 nucleotide sequence: TGTGCCATCAGTGAAGTTGCGGGAGAAACCTACGAGCAGTACTTC. It encodes CAISEVAGETYEQYF. The chain employs TRBV10-3 and TRBJ2-7; 7 nucleotides align to TRBD2. Per the germline V gene, CDR1 is ENHRY and CDR2 is SYGVKD. Trimming at V came to 3 bases and at J to 2 bases, leaving 7 bases not matched to a gene. This CDR3 is built from 15 residues.

This clone showed up just a few times. The chain employs TRBV9 and TRBJ1-1; possible D gene TRBD1, 5 bases. CDR3 length: 15 amino acids. Germline V gene data show CDR1 as SGDLS and CDR2 as YYNGEE. Trimming cost V 0 bases and J 0 bases, with 9 bases left between them. Here the CDR3 DNA reads TGTGCCAGCAGCGTAGAGGGGCAGCTGAACACTGAAGCTTTCTTT. Its protein is CASSVEGQLNTEAFF. The full variable domain, its missing parts supplied by reference TRBV9 and TRBJ1-1, is DSGVTQTPKHLITATGQRVTLRCSPRSGDLSVYWYQQSLDQGLQFLIQYYNGEERAKGNILERFSAQQFPDLHSELNLSSLELGDSALYFCASSVEGQLNTEAFFGQGTRLTVV.

The chain joins TRBV4-3 to TRBJ1-2; TRBD1 might be the D (6 bases). The CDR3 runs to 17 residues. Germline V gene sequence: CDR1 LGHNA, CDR2 YSLEER. The germline V and J ends were trimmed by 0 bases and 4 bases, with 18 bases remaining between them. The CDR3: CASSQDLSAGVGYGYTF. The CDR3 region has the DNA TGCGCCAGCAGCCAAGATCTCTCGGCAGGGGTCGGCTATGGCTACACCTTC.

The rearrangement uses TRBV5-8 and TRBJ2-5; 11 nucleotides align to TRBD1. The CDR3 length is 13 residues. Germline loops: CDR1 SGHTS, CDR2 YDEGEE. Trimming removed 3 bases from V and 10 bases from J; junction bases left unmatched: 5. The CDR3 is CASSWGTGGDQYF. The CDR3 DNA sequence: TGTGCCAGCAGCTGGGGGACAGGGGGGGACCAGTACTTC.